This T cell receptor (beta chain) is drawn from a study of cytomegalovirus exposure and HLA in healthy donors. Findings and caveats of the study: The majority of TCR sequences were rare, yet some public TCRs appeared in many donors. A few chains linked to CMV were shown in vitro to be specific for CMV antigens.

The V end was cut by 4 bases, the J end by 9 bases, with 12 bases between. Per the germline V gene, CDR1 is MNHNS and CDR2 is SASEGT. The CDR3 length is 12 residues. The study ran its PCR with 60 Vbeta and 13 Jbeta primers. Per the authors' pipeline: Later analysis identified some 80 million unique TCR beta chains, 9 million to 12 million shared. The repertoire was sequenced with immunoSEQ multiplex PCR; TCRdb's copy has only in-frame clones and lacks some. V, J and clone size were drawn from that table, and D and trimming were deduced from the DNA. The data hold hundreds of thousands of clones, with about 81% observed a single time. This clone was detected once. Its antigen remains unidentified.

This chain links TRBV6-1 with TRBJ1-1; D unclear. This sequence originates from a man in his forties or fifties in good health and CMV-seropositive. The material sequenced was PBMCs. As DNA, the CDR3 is TGTGCCAGCAGTGGGCTGGGAGAGAAAGCTTTCTTT. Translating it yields CASSGLGEKAFF.